The subject of this entry is one TCR beta chain. Its target is unknown. These data originate in a study of cytomegalovirus exposure and HLA in healthy donors. Across the study: A data release that came early held approximately 85 million unique TCRs from HLA-typed donors.

Germline V lookup: CDR1 SQVTM, CDR2 ANQGSEA. This CDR3 contains 15 residues. Trimming removed 0 bases from V and 3 bases from J, with 11 bases in between. Study-wide points: Among the sequence variants, a highly shared cluster was likely an artifact of sequencing.

Nominally healthy donors were sampled, though unrecorded immune exposures were likely. Primers included in the PCR were 60 Vbeta and 13 Jbeta primers. The data were produced by immunoSEQ multiplex PCR, yet TCRdb's version contains in-frame clones alone and is incomplete. Among 160,000 or so clones, roughly four fifths were seen once, and the ten largest hold around 4.1%. This chain uses TRBV29-1 with TRBJ1-4; D remains ambiguous. The specimen sequenced was PBMCs. The TCR comes from a man over 45 in good health and CMV-seropositive. CDR3 in amino acids: CSVEEGEGANEKLFF. The CDR3 DNA is TGCAGCGTTGAAGAAGGAGAGGGAGCTAATGAAAAACTGTTTTTT.